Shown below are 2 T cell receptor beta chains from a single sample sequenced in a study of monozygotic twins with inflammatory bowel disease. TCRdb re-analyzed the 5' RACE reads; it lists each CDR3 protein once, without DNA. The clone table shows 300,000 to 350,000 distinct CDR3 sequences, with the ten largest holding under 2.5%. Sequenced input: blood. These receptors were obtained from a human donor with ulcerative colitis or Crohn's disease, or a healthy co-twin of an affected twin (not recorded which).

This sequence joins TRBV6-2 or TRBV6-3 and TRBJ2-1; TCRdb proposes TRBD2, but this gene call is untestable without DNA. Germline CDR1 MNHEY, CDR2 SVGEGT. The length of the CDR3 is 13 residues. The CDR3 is CATRGTGRDEQFF.

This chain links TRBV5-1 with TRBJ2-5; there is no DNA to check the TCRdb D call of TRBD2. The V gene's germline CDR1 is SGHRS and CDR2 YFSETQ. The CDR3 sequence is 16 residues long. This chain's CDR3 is CASSLGPTQSKETQYF.